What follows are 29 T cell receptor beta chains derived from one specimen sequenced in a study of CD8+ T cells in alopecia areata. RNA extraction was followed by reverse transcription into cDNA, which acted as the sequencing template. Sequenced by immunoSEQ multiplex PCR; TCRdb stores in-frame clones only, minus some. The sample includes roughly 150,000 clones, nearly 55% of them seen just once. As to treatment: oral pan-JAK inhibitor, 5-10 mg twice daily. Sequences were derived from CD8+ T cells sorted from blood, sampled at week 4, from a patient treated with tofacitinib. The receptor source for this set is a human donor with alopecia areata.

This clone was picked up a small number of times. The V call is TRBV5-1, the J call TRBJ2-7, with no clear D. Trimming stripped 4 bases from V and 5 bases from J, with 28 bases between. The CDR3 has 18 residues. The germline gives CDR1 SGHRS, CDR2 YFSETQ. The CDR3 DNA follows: TGCGCCAGCAGCCTAAGTAGGTCAGTGAAAAGCTACTCACACGAGCAGTACTTC. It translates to CASSLSRSVKSYSHEQYF.

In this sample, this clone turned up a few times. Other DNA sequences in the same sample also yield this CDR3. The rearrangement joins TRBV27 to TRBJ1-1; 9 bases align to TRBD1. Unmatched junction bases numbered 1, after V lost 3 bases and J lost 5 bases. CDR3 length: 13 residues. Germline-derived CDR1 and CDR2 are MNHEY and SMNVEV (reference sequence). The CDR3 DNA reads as TGTGCCAGCAGTTTCGGGACAGGGACTGAAGCTTTCTTT. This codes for CASSFGTGTEAFF.

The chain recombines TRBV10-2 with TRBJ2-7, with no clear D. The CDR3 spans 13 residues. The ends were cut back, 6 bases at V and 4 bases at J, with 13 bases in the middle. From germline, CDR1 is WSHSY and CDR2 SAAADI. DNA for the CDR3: TGCGCCAGCAGCCGCCAAGACTCATACGAGCAGTACTTC. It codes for CASSRQDSYEQYF.

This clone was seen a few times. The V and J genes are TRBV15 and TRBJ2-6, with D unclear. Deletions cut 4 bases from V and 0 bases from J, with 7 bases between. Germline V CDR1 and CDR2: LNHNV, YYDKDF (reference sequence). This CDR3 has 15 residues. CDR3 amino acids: CATSKLTSGANVLTF. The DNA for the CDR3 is TGTGCCACCAGCAAGCTGACCTCTGGGGCCAACGTCCTGACTTTC. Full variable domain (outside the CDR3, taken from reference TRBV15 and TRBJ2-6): DAMVIQNPRYQVTQFGKPVTLSCSQTLNHNVMYWYQQKSSQAPKLLFHYYDKDFNNEADTPDNFQSRRPNTSFCFLDIRSPGLGDTAMYLCATSKLTSGANVLTFGAGSRLTVL.

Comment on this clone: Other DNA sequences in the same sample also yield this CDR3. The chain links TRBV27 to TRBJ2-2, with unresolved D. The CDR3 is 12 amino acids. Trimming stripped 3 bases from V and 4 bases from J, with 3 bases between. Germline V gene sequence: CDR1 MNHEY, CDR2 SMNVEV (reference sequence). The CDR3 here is CASSLGTGELFF. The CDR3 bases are TGTGCCAGCAGTTTGGGCACCGGGGAGCTGTTTTTT.

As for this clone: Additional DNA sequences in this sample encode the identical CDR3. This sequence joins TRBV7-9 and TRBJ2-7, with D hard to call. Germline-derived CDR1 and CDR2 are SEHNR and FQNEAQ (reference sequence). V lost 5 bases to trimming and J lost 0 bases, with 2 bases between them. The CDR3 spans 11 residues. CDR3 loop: CASSLSYEQYF. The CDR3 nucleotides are TGTGCCAGCAGCCTCTCCTACGAGCAGTACTTC.

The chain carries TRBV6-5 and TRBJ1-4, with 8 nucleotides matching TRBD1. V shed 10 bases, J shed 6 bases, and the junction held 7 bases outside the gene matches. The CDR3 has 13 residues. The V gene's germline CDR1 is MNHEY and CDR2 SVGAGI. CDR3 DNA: TGTGCCACCAACCCAGGGGGCCATGAAAAACTGTTTTTT. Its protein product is CATNPGGHEKLFF.

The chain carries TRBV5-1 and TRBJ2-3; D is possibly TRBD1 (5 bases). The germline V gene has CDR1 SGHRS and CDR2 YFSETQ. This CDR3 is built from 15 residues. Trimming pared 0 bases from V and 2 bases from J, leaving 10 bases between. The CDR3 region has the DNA TGCGCCAGCAGCTTGGCCGCAGGGATCACAGATACGCAGTATTTT. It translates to CASSLAAGITDTQYF.

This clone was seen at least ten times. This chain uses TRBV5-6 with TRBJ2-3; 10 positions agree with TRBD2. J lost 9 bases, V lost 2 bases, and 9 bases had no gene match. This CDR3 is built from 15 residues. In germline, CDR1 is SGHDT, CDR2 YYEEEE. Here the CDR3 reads CASSFQRGGQHTQYF. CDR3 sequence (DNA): TGTGCCAGCAGCTTTCAGCGGGGGGGCCAGCACACGCAGTATTTT.

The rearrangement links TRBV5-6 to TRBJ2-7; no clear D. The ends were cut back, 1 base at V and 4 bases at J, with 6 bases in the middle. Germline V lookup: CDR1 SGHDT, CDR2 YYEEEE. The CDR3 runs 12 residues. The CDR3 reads CASSLNTYEQYF. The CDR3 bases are TGTGCCAGCAGCTTGAACACTTACGAGCAGTACTTC. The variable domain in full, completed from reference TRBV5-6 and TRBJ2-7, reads DAGVTQSPTHLIKTRGQQVTLRCSPKSGHDTVSWYQQALGQGPQFIFQYYEEEERQRGNFPDRFSGHQFPNYSSELNVNALLLGDSALYLCASSLNTYEQYFGPGTRLTVT.

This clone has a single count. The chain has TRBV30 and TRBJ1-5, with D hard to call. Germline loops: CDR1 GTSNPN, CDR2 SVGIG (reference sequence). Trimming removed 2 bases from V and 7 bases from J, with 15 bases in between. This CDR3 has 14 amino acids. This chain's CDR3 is CAWSPPEGFQPQHF. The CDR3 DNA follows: TGTGCCTGGAGTCCCCCGGAGGGTTTCCAGCCCCAGCATTTT.

The CDR3: CASSPAGEQFF. Here the CDR3 DNA reads TGTGCCAGCAGCCCCGCCGGGGAGCAGTTCTTC. The V gene is TRBV7-9, the J gene TRBJ2-1; D not certain. The CDR3 has 11 residues. V dropped 5 bases and J dropped 10 bases, with 9 bases sitting between them. Germline V gene sequence: CDR1 SEHNR, CDR2 FQNEAQ (reference sequence).

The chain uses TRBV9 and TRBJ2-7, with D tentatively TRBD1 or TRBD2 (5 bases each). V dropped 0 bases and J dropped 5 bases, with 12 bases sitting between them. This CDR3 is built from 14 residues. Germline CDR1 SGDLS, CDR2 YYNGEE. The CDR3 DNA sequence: TGTGCCAGCAGCGTAGAAGGGACCGCCGACGAGCAGTACTTC. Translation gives CASSVEGTADEQYF.

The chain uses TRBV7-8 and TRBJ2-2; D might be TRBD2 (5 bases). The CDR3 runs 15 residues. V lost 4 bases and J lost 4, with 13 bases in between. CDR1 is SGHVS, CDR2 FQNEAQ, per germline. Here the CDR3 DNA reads TGTGCCAGCAGCTCCTACGGGATCTCCACCGGGGAGCTGTTTTTT. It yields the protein CASSSYGISTGELFF. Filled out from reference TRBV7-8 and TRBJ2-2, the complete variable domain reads GAGVSQSPRYKVAKRGQDVALRCDPISGHVSLFWYQQALGQGPEFLTYFQNEAQLDKSGLPSDRFFAERPEGSVSTLKIQRTQQEDSAVYLCASSSYGISTGELFFGEGSRLTVL.

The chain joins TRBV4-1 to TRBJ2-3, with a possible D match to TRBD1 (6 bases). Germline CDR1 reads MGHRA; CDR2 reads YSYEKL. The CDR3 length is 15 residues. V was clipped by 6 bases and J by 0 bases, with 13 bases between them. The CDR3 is CASSLRTDSTDTQYF. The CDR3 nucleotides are TGCGCCAGCAGTCTCAGGACAGACAGCACAGATACGCAGTATTTT.

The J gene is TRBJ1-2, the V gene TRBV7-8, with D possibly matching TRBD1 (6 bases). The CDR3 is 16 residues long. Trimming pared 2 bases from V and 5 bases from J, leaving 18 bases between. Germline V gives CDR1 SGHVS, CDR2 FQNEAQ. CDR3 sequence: CASSLSRTVSFYGYTF. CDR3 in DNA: TGTGCCAGCAGCTTATCCCGGACAGTGTCTTTTTATGGCTACACCTTC.

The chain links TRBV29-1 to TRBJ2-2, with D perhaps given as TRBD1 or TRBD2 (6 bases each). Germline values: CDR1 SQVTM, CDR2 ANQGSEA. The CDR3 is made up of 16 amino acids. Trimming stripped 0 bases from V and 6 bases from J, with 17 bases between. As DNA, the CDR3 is TGCAGCGTTGAAGATGGGGGGCAGGGGTTTGCCGGGGAGCTGTTTTTT. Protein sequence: CSVEDGGQGFAGELFF.

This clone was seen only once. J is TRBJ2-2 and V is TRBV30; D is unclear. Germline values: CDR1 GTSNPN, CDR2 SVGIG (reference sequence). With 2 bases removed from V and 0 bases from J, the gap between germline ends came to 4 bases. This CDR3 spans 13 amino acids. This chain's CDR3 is CAWSRANTGELFF. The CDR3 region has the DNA TGTGCCTGGAGTAGGGCGAACACCGGGGAGCTGTTTTTT.

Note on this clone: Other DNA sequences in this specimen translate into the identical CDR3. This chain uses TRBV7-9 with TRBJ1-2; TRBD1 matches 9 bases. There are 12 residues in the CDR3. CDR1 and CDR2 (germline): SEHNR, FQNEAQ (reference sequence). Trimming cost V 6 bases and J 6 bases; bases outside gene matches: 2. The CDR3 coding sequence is TGTGCCAGCAGTTGGACAGGGGATGGCTACACCTTC. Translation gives CASSWTGDGYTF.

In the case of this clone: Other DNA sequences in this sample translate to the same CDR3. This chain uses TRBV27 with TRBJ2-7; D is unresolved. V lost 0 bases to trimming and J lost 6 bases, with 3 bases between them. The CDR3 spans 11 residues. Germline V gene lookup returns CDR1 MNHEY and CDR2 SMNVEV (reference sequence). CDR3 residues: CASSLSGEQYF. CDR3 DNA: TGTGCCAGCAGTTTATCAGGCGAGCAGTACTTC.

CDR3 sequence: CSVRLAGGIGELFF. The CDR3 coding sequence is TGCAGCGTACGACTAGCGGGGGGAATCGGGGAGCTGTTTTTT. V is TRBV29-1 and J is TRBJ2-2; 13 nucleotides align to TRBD2. This CDR3 has 14 residues. Germline V lookup: CDR1 SQVTM, CDR2 ANQGSEA. V shed 6 bases and J 7 bases; nucleotides not matched to a gene: 5.

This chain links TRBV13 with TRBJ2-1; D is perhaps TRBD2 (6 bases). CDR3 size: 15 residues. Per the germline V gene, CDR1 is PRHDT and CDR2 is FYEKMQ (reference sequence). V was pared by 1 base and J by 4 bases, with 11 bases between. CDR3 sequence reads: CASSLEGTGYNEQFF. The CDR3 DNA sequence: TGTGCCAGCAGCTTAGAGGGGACTGGTTACAATGAGCAGTTCTTC. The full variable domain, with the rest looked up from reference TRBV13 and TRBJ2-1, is AAGVIQSPRHLIKEKRETATLKCYPIPRHDTVYWYQQGPGQDPQFLISFYEKMQSDKGSIPDRFSAQQFSDYHSELNMSSLELGDSALYFCASSLEGTGYNEQFFGPGTRLTVL.

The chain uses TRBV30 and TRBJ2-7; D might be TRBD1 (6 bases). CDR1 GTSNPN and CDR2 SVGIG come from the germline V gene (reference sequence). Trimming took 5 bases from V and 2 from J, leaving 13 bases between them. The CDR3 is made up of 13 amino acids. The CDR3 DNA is TGTGCCTGGGGGGGCGAGGACACCTACGAGCAGTACTTC. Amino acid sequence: CAWGGEDTYEQYF.

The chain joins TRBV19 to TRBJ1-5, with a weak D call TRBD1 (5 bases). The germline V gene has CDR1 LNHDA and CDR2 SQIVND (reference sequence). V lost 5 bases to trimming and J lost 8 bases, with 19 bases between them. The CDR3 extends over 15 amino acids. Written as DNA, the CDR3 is TGTGCCAGTAGTGGTAGTTGGGGCAGACTAAAGCCCCAGCATTTT. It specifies CASSGSWGRLKPQHF.

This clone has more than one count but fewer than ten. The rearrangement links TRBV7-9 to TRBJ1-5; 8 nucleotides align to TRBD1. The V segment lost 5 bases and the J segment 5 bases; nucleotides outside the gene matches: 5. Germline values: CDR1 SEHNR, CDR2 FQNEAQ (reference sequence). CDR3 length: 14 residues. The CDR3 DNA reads TGTGCCAGCAGCGGGACAGGAGGGGATCAGCCCCAGCATTTT. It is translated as CASSGTGGDQPQHF.

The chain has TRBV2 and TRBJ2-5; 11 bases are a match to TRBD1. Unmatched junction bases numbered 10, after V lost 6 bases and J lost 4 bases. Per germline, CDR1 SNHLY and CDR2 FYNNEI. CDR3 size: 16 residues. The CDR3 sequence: CASRSAEGQGGETQYF. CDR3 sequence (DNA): TGTGCCAGCAGATCTGCTGAGGGACAGGGGGGAGAGACCCAGTACTTC.

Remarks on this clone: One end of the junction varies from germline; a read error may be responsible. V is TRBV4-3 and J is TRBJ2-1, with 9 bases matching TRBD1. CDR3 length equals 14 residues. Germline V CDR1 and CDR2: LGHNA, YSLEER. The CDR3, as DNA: TGCGCCAGCAGCCTTGGGACAGGGTACAGTGAGCAGTTCTTC. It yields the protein CASSLGTGYSEQFF.

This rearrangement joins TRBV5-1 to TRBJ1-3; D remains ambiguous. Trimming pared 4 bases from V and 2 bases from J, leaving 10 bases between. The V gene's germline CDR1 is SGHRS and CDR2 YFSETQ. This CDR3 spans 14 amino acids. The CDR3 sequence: CASSARTPGNTIYF. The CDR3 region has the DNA TGCGCCAGCAGCGCCCGGACGCCTGGAAACACCATATATTTT. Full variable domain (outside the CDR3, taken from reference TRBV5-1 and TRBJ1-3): KAGVTQTPRYLIKTRGQQVTLSCSPISGHRSVSWYQQTPGQGLQFLFEYFSETQRNKGNFPGRFSGRQFSNSRSEMNVSTLELGDSALYLCASSARTPGNTIYFGEGSWLTVV.

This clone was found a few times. The chain's CDR3 is CASSQGPTSNGYTF. In DNA form, the CDR3 reads TGTGCCAGCAGCCAAGGACCGACTTCAAATGGCTACACCTTC. V usage is TRBV4-2 and J usage is TRBJ1-2; no clear D gene. Looked up from germline, CDR1 is LGHNA and CDR2 is YNFKEQ. The CDR3 covers 14 residues. Trimming took off 1 base at V and 6 bases at J, with 12 bases between the two ends.